The entry below describes one T cell receptor (beta chain). The antigen is unknown. Of the isolated RNA, all was reverse transcribed, and so the sequenced material was expressed TCRB transcripts. Sequencing of naive, central memory and regulatory T cell samples gave an average of about 3.7 million reads. The protocol was immunoSEQ multiplex PCR, while the TCRdb copy is restricted to in-frame clones and leaves out a portion. The sample consists of approximately 41,000 clones, approximately 62% of them appearing once. The data derive from a study of beta chain features in type 1 diabetes. Overall study results and limits: Sequencing from cDNA could over-represent high-TCR-expressing cells. In all four CD4+ subsets, TCRB CDR3 length was significantly, moderately reduced in type 1 diabetes. Naive, central memory and Treg TCRB repertoires seemed to resemble each other more closely in patients than they did in healthy donors. No resolution was reached here on whether HLA type influences TCRB rearrangement.

Trimming cost V 2 bases and J 6 bases, with 7 bases left between them. The CDR3 has 13 residues. CDR1 is MGHDK, CDR2 SYGVNS, per germline. This chain connects TRBV25-1 to TRBJ1-4; D gene uncertain. The receptor was derived from a man aged 25 to 45 with type 1 diabetes. Some clones in this sample may be carry-over from other donors' samples. The sequencing input was Tregs from blood. CDR3 in amino acids: CASSEASYEKLFF. CDR3 in DNA: TGTGCCAGCAGTGAAGCGTCGTATGAAAAACTGTTTTTT.